Only one count was recorded for the clone carrying this T cell receptor (beta chain). The antigen remains undetermined. The CDR3 contains 12 residues. CDR1 and CDR2 from the germline V gene are SGHAT and FQNNGV. The ends were cut back, 3 bases at V and 5 bases at J, with 7 bases in the middle. These data are taken from a study of OX40 agonist ivuxolimab in advanced cancers. The study's findings and limits: Nonresponders included some who also had low normalized T-cell clonal expansion. Clonal expansion by week 6 occurred in CD4+ and CD8+ blood T cells (at 0.1 to 3.0 mg/kg).

The table came from immunoSEQ multiplex PCR; TCRdb's copy has only in-frame clones and leaves some out. The sample lists 20,000 to 25,000 clones; 65% to 85% were seen once. The sample consisted of CD4+ or CD8+ T cells sorted from blood, taken in a trial of the OX40 agonist ivuxolimab. The chain joins TRBV11-2 to TRBJ1-1; tentative D call: TRBD1 (5 bases). The source of this sequence is an adult with an advanced solid tumor such as melanoma, head and neck, liver or kidney cancer. CDR3 DNA: TGTGCCAGCAGCTTGGGGGTGACTGAAGCTTTCTTT. Amino acids: CASSLGVTEAFF.